The clone carrying this TCR beta chain was detected a few times. Sequencing was performed with immunoSEQ multiplex PCR; in TCRdb, only in-frame clones are kept and a portion is missing. The repertoire holds under 95,000 clones, with under 85% as singletons. Germline lookup yields CDR1 SGHTA and CDR2 FQGTGA. V gave up 4 bases and J gave up 4 bases, with 13 bases separating them. The CDR3 has 14 amino acids. The data stem from a study of blood T cell repertoires in COVID-19. Sequencing was carried out using peripheral blood. This rearrangement joins TRBV7-3 to TRBJ1-1; possible D gene TRBD1, 5 bases. The clonotype comes from a woman in her 70s with acute or convalescent COVID-19. The CDR3 loop is CASSSTGGGTEAFF. The CDR3 DNA follows: TGTGCCAGCAGCTCTACCGGGGGAGGCACTGAAGCTTTCTTT.